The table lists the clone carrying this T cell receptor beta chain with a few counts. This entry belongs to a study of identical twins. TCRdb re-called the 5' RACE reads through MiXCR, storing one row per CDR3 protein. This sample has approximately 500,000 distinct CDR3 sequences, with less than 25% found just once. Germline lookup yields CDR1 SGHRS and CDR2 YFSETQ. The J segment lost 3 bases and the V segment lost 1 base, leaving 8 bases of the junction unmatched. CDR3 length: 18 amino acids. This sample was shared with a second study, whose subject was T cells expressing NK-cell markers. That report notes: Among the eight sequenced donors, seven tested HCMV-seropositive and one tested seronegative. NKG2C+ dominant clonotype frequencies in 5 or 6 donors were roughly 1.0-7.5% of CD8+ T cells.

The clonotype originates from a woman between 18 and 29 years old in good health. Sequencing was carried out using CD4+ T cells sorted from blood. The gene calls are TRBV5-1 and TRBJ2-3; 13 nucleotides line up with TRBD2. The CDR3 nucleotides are TGCGCCAGCAGCTTGCAGGGGACTAGCGGGATCCCTACAGATACGCAGTATTTT. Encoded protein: CASSLQGTSGIPTDTQYF.